These 21 T cell receptor beta chains were all obtained from the same sample, sequenced in a study of blood T cell repertoires in COVID-19. Measured with immunoSEQ multiplex PCR; TCRdb has only the in-frame clones, and not every one. The sample lists approximately 35,000 clones, 90% occurring once. Source material: peripheral blood. The origin of the receptors is a human donor in a cohort sampled during active COVID-19.

The chain joins TRBV11-3 to TRBJ2-5; 8 bases fit TRBD2. Looked up from germline, CDR1 is SGHNT and CDR2 is YENEEA. The CDR3 loop spans 14 amino acids. The V and J ends lost 5 bases and 4 bases, in that order; junction bases with no gene match: 6. The DNA for the CDR3 is TGTGCCAGCAGCCGAGGACTAGCAGGAGAGACCCAGTACTTC. As protein: CASSRGLAGETQYF.

The chain has TRBV5-1 and TRBJ1-3; D is unclear. The V gene's germline CDR1 is SGHRS and CDR2 YFSETQ. This CDR3 is built from 14 residues. V was clipped by 0 bases and J by 0 bases, with 4 bases between them. This chain's CDR3 is CASSLDGSGNTIYF. The CDR3, as DNA: TGCGCCAGCAGCTTGGACGGCTCTGGAAACACCATATATTTT.

This clone occurred once. The chain employs TRBV20-1 and TRBJ2-3; tentatively, D is TRBD2 (5 bases). V was clipped by 0 bases and J by 8 bases, with 6 bases between them. The CDR3 length is 11 residues. Germline V lookup: CDR1 DFQATT, CDR2 SNEGSKA (reference sequence). The CDR3 DNA reads as TGCAGTGCTAGAGAGGGGAGTACGCAGTATTTT. Its translation: CSAREGSTQYF.

This rearrangement joins TRBV10-3 to TRBJ1-6, with a tentative D call TRBD1 (5 bases). CDR3 length equals 15 residues. Germline V gene lookup returns CDR1 ENHRY and CDR2 SYGVKD. The germline V and J ends were trimmed by 2 bases and 4 bases, with 9 bases remaining between them. DNA of the CDR3: TGTGCCATCAGTGAGGGGGCAGGATATAATTCACCCCTCCACTTT. Translated: CAISEGAGYNSPLHF.

About this clone: One end of the junction does not line up with germline, which may come from a read error. The chain employs TRBV15 and TRBJ1-5; 10 bases are a match to TRBD1. This CDR3 contains 16 residues. CDR1 and CDR2 from the germline V gene are LNHNV and YYDKDF (reference sequence). CDR3 sequence (DNA): TGTGCCGCCAGCAGAGGAGGGACAGGGGGCAATCAGCCCCAGCATTTT. It codes for CAASRGGTGGNQPQHF.

This chain links TRBV27 with TRBJ2-7; D is ambiguous. The length of the CDR3 is 11 residues. Germline V gene lookup returns CDR1 MNHEY and CDR2 SMNVEV (reference sequence). With 5 bases removed from V and 4 bases from J, the gap between germline ends came to 6 bases. The CDR3, as DNA: TGTGCCAGCAGTCTCCTATACGAGCAGTACTTC. It specifies CASSLLYEQYF.

The J gene is TRBJ1-1, the V gene TRBV20-1, with a weak D call TRBD1 (6 bases). This CDR3 has 11 residues. The V gene lost 6 bases and the J gene lost 5 bases, with 10 bases spanning the gap. Germline loops: CDR1 DFQATT, CDR2 SNEGSKA (reference sequence). Here the CDR3 reads CSAKGVTEAFF. The CDR3 coding sequence is TGCAGTGCCAAGGGGGTTACTGAAGCTTTCTTT.

This clone appeared a few times. The chain links TRBV15 to TRBJ2-1; TRBD2 aligns across 10 bases. Germline CDR1 reads LNHNV; CDR2 reads YYDKDF (reference sequence). CDR3 size: 16 residues. The junction had 7 bases not matched to a gene; V was cut back by 4 bases and J by 4 bases. The CDR3 nucleotides are TGTGCCACCAGCACTCCAGCGGGAGGGCCTTACAATGAGCAGTTCTTC. This codes for CATSTPAGGPYNEQFF.

The V gene is TRBV7-3, the J gene TRBJ2-1; tentative D call: TRBD2 (5 bases). The CDR3 sequence is 12 residues long. Trimming shortened V by 5 bases and J by 9 bases, and 11 bases separated the two germline ends. The V gene's germline CDR1 is SGHTA and CDR2 FQGTGA. CDR3 protein: CASSPRAGEQFF. DNA of the CDR3: TGTGCCAGCAGCCCCCGGGCGGGTGAGCAGTTCTTC.

The CDR3 loop reads CSASSGSSGNTIYF. In DNA, the CDR3 is TGCAGTGCTAGTTCCGGTAGCTCTGGAAACACCATATATTTT. The chain has TRBV20-1 and TRBJ1-3; D gene uncertain. The CDR3 sequence is 14 residues long. V lost 3 bases and J lost 0, with 9 bases in between. Germline assignment: CDR1 DFQATT and CDR2 SNEGSKA (reference sequence).

This chain uses TRBV7-9 with TRBJ2-6; TRBD1 matches at 7 bases. V was pared by 5 bases and J by 4 bases, with 8 bases of the junction left unmatched. The germline V gene encodes CDR1 SEHNR and CDR2 FQNEAQ (reference sequence). The CDR3 sequence is 16 residues long. The CDR3, as DNA: TGTGCCAGCAGCAGCACAGGGGTCTCCGGGGCCAACGTCCTGACTTTC. Protein: CASSSTGVSGANVLTF.

Comment on this clone: Additional DNA sequences in this sample encode the identical CDR3. The chain links TRBV4-1 to TRBJ1-3, with 8 bases identical to TRBD1. After removal of 1 base from V and 1 base from J, the junction contained 9 bases not matched to a gene. The CDR3 totals 18 residues. CDR1 MGHRA and CDR2 YSYEKL come from the germline V gene. This CDR3 reads CASSQVAQGALSGNTIYF. CDR3 sequence (DNA): TGCGCCAGCAGCCAAGTCGCCCAGGGGGCTTTGTCTGGAAACACCATATATTTT.

V is TRBV6-5 and J is TRBJ2-2; TRBD1 matches 12 bases. Germline lookup yields CDR1 MNHEY and CDR2 SVGAGI. This CDR3 is 12 amino acids long. V trimming: 6 bases; J trimming: 15 bases; junction bases outside the gene matches: 5. The DNA for the CDR3 is TGTGCCAGCAGCCTAGGGACAGGGGGCATGTTTTTT. Its protein is CASSLGTGGMFF.

CDR3 in DNA: TGTGCCATCAGTGATCCCACTAGCGGCAGCACAGATACGCAGTATTTT. Translation gives CAISDPTSGSTDTQYF. The chain combines TRBV10-3 with TRBJ2-3; 8 bases are a match to TRBD2. The CDR3 is 16 residues long. In germline, CDR1 is ENHRY, CDR2 SYGVKD. Trimming removed 3 bases from V and 0 bases from J; junction bases left unmatched: 5.

This sequence joins TRBV30 and TRBJ2-5; 10 bases agree with TRBD2. Germline V gene data show CDR1 as GTSNPN and CDR2 as SVGIG (reference sequence). The CDR3 sequence is 17 residues long. V dropped 0 bases and J dropped 4; count of bases not matched to a gene: 11. The CDR3 DNA reads TGTGCCTGGAGTGTTGTGCTAGCGGGAGCCTTACGAGAGACCCAGTACTTC. It codes for CAWSVVLAGALRETQYF. The whole variable domain, remainder taken from reference TRBV30 and TRBJ2-5, is SQTIHQWPATLVQPVGSPLSLECTVEGTSNPNLYWYRQAAGRGLQLLFYSVGIGQISSEVPQNLSASRPQDRQFILSSKKLLLSDSGFYLCAWSVVLAGALRETQYFGPGTRLLVL.

The J gene is TRBJ2-7, the V gene TRBV7-3, with TRBD2 identical over 11 bases. Unmatched junction bases numbered 6, after V lost 5 bases and J lost 6 bases. This CDR3 has 14 amino acids. The germline V gene encodes CDR1 SGHTA and CDR2 FQGTGA. CDR3 sequence: CASSPTSGRSEQYF. In DNA form, the CDR3 reads TGTGCCAGCAGCCCTACTAGCGGGAGATCCGAGCAGTACTTC.

V is TRBV6-1 and J is TRBJ1-6; 7 bases map to TRBD1. This CDR3 region has 17 residues. CDR1 is MNHNS and CDR2 is SASEGT in the germline V gene. The V gene end was trimmed by 4 bases and the J gene end by 0 bases; junction bases not matched to a gene: 6. The CDR3 sequence is CASSGQGDSSYNSPLHF. The CDR3 DNA reads TGTGCCAGCAGTGGACAGGGAGATAGCTCCTATAATTCACCCCTCCACTTT.

The chain joins TRBV10-2 to TRBJ2-7; D gene unclear. The V gene lost 7 bases and the J gene lost 2 bases, with 12 bases spanning the gap. The length of the CDR3 is 13 residues. The germline CDR1 and CDR2 sequences are WSHSY and SAAADI. CDR3 bases: TGCGCCAGCATGGGCAGCCCAACCTACGAGCAGTACTTC. The encoded protein is CASMGSPTYEQYF.

V is TRBV19 and J is TRBJ1-5; 10 nucleotides line up with TRBD1. This CDR3 is 15 amino acids long. Per the germline V gene, CDR1 is LNHDA and CDR2 is SQIVND (reference sequence). V lost 7 bases, J lost 6 bases, and 9 bases stayed unmatched. CDR3 in amino acids: CASKTGTGEPQPQHF. CDR3 in DNA: TGTGCCAGTAAGACCGGGACAGGGGAGCCTCAGCCCCAGCATTTT.

The chain employs TRBV27 and TRBJ1-2; 7 nucleotides line up with TRBD1. Trimming cost V 5 bases and J 6 bases; bases outside gene matches: 12. The CDR3 extends over 15 amino acids. The germline CDR1 and CDR2 sequences are MNHEY and SMNVEV (reference sequence). The CDR3 DNA sequence: TGTGCCAGCAGTCCAGGGGGTGTGGGGTTTGATGGCTACACCTTC. Translated, it gives CASSPGGVGFDGYTF.

This chain links TRBV3-1 (or the pseudogene TRBV3-2) with TRBJ2-1; unclear D gene. V was shortened by 6 bases and J by 9 bases, with 15 bases between the two germline ends. The CDR3 has 13 amino acids. Germline CDR1 and CDR2: LGHDT and YNNKEL (reference sequence). DNA of the CDR3: TGTGCCAGCAGTCATCAGAGGAGAAGTGAGCAGTTCTTC. It encodes CASSHQRRSEQFF.